The 30 T cell receptor beta chains given below trace back to one sample, sequenced in a study of technical replicates of blood from a handful of donors listed by TCRdb under 2017. Library preparation was by the immunoSEQ multiplex PCR assay. The clones in this table, taken by TCRdb from immuneACCESS, are in-frame only. Not every clone is retained; where verified, under half of the shortfall comes from an unresolved V gene, and the cause of the rest is unknown. The sample profile shows about 60,000 clones; approximately 86% of them were found once. The biggest ten clones account for 5.1% of the sample. The sample was PBMCs. The receptor source for this set is a human donor in good health. Some clones in this sample may be carry-over from other donors' samples.

The count of this clone is one. The CDR3 sequence is CASSPGLAGLFEQYF. CDR3 coding DNA: TGTGCCAGCAGTCCGGGACTAGCGGGATTGTTCGAGCAGTACTTC. The rearrangement joins TRBV27 to TRBJ2-7; 13 nucleotides line up with TRBD2. Germline values: CDR1 MNHEY, CDR2 SMNVEV (reference sequence). V shed 5 bases and J 6 bases; nucleotides not matched to a gene: 7. The CDR3 extends over 15 amino acids.

The chain employs TRBV9 and TRBJ2-2; TRBD2 agrees at 7 bases. Losses at the gene ends were 4 bases for V and 1 base for J; bases not matched to a gene: 4. Germline assignment: CDR1 SGDLS and CDR2 YYNGEE. This CDR3 is 15 amino acids long. The CDR3 DNA reads TGTGCCAGCAGCCTATCGGGAGGGAACACCGGGGAGCTGTTTTTT. The encoded protein is CASSLSGGNTGELFF. The variable domain in full, with the rest retrieved from reference TRBV9 and TRBJ2-2, is DSGVTQTPKHLITATGQRVTLRCSPRSGDLSVYWYQQSLDQGLQFLIQYYNGEERAKGNILERFSAQQFPDLHSELNLSSLELGDSALYFCASSLSGGNTGELFFGEGSRLTVL.

CDR3 protein: CASNQGVGDEQFF. CDR3 in DNA: TGTGCCAGCAACCAGGGGGTAGGGGATGAGCAGTTCTTC. This chain connects TRBV2 to TRBJ2-1, with 7 bases matching TRBD1. Losses at the gene ends were 7 bases for V and 8 bases for J; bases not matched to a gene: 8. There are 13 residues in the CDR3. Germline CDR1 SNHLY, CDR2 FYNNEI.

The V call is TRBV5-1, the J call TRBJ2-5, with a weak D call TRBD2 (5 bases). Trimming left V 0 bases short and J 5 bases short, with 11 bases between. The germline CDR1 and CDR2 sequences are SGHRS and YFSETQ. This CDR3 has 14 residues. CDR3: CASSLGGEGETQYF. CDR3 DNA: TGCGCCAGCAGCTTGGGGGGAGAAGGGGAGACCCAGTACTTC.

V and J are TRBV5-6 and TRBJ2-1, with TRBD2 matching 14 bases. Germline loops: CDR1 SGHDT, CDR2 YYEEEE. V lost 4 bases to trimming and J lost 4 bases; unmatched junction nucleotides: 7. The CDR3 contains 17 residues. CDR3: CASSLLGTSGSYNEQFF. DNA for the CDR3: TGTGCCAGCAGCCTCTTGGGGACTAGCGGGAGTTACAATGAGCAGTTCTTC.

The sample holds a few counts of this clone. The V gene is TRBV7-8, the J gene TRBJ1-3; 9 positions agree with TRBD1. Looked up from germline, CDR1 is SGHVS and CDR2 is FQNEAQ. There are 15 residues in the CDR3. The V and J ends lost 4 bases and 2 bases, in that order; junction bases with no gene match: 3. The CDR3 loop is CASSWDRVAGNTIYF. CDR3 DNA: TGTGCCAGCAGCTGGGACAGGGTCGCTGGAAACACCATATATTTT.

The rearrangement uses TRBV7-8 and TRBJ1-1, with 11 positions matching TRBD1. V gave up 5 bases and J gave up 0 bases; unmatched junction bases: 11. Germline V gene sequence: CDR1 SGHVS, CDR2 FQNEAQ. The CDR3 spans 18 residues. CDR3 loop: CASSKRGTGGNMNTEAFF. The CDR3 DNA is TGTGCCAGCAGCAAACGGGGGACAGGGGGAAACATGAACACTGAAGCTTTCTTT.

The chain uses TRBV4-2 and TRBJ2-1; maybe TRBD2 (6 bases). Trimming cost V 1 base and J 6 bases, with 13 bases left between them. This CDR3 has 15 residues. The germline V gene encodes CDR1 LGHNA and CDR2 YNFKEQ. This CDR3 is CASSQAGVGTNEQFF. CDR3 DNA: TGTGCCAGCAGCCAAGCGGGGGTCGGGACCAATGAGCAGTTCTTC.

This clone has only one observation. The junction departs from germline at one end; a sequencing error may be responsible. This rearrangement joins TRBV27 to TRBJ2-1; 8 positions match TRBD2. Germline CDR1 reads MNHEY; CDR2 reads SMNVEV (reference sequence). The CDR3 consists of 13 residues. CDR3 coding DNA: TGTTCCAGTAAGCGGGAGTTTTGGATTGAGCAGTTCTTC. It yields the protein CSSKREFWIEQFF.

The chain recombines TRBV12-5 with TRBJ2-1; TRBD2 agrees at 11 bases. CDR3 length: 16 residues. Germline-derived CDR1 and CDR2 are LGHNT and FRNRAP. With 2 bases clipped from V and 6 bases from J, the junction kept 6 bases outside the gene matches. The DNA of the CDR3 is TGTGCTAGTGGTTTGTATCTAGCGGGGGGCCCCAATGAGCAGTTCTTC. This encodes CASGLYLAGGPNEQFF.

The chain uses TRBV14 and TRBJ1-4; 7 nucleotides align to TRBD1. This CDR3 contains 13 residues. The junction had 8 bases not matched to a gene; V was cut back by 4 bases and J by 12 bases. Germline V gene lookup returns CDR1 SGHDN and CDR2 FVKESK. CDR3 region: CASSLRQGLQLFF. The CDR3 DNA follows: TGTGCCAGCAGCCTTCGACAGGGACTCCAACTGTTTTTT.

This clone occurred a few times. The J gene is TRBJ1-1, the V gene TRBV5-6; D is uncertain. CDR3 length: 12 amino acids. Germline V lookup: CDR1 SGHDT, CDR2 YYEEEE. Trimming stripped 0 bases from V and 8 bases from J, with 8 bases between. Written as DNA, the CDR3 is TGTGCCAGCAGCTTGGGTAGCGCAGAAGCTTTCTTT. This gives the protein CASSLGSAEAFF.

The rearrangement joins TRBV18 to TRBJ1-1; D uncertain. Germline loops: CDR1 KGHSH, CDR2 LQKENI. This CDR3 has 13 amino acids. V was pared by 4 bases and J by 3 bases, with 9 bases between. The CDR3 DNA reads as TGTGCCAGCTCACAACGGTTAGACACTGAAGCTTTCTTT. It translates to CASSQRLDTEAFF.

The V and J genes are TRBV4-1 and TRBJ2-7; 10 positions match TRBD1. In germline, CDR1 is MGHRA, CDR2 YSYEKL. CDR3 length: 15 residues. Unmatched junction bases numbered 5, after V lost 6 bases and J lost 0 bases. This CDR3 is CASSRTGGDSYEQYF. CDR3 coding DNA: TGCGCCAGCAGTCGGACAGGGGGAGACTCCTACGAGCAGTACTTC.

The rearrangement links TRBV4-2 to TRBJ2-1; the match to TRBD2 covers 11 bases. The trim removed 4 bases at V and 7 bases at J, leaving 12 bases unmatched. This CDR3 has 17 amino acids. The germline CDR1 and CDR2 sequences are LGHNA and YNFKEQ. This CDR3 is CASSRKALAGGGNEQFF. The CDR3 DNA is TGTGCCAGCAGCCGCAAAGCCCTAGCGGGGGGTGGTAATGAGCAGTTCTTC.

The chain couples TRBV25-1 to TRBJ2-7; TRBD1 agrees at 10 bases. Looked up from germline, CDR1 is MGHDK and CDR2 is SYGVNS. This CDR3 is built from 18 residues. Losses at the gene ends were 0 bases for V and 1 base for J; bases not matched to a gene: 9. The CDR3 region is CASSEYGRGTGVSYEQYF. The CDR3 DNA is TGTGCCAGCAGTGAATATGGGAGAGGGACAGGGGTTTCCTACGAGCAGTACTTC.

The V call is TRBV5-1, the J call TRBJ2-7, with unresolved D. V shed 4 bases and J shed 1 base, with 9 bases lying between them. The CDR3 contains 13 residues. Germline CDR1 reads SGHRS; CDR2 reads YFSETQ. The CDR3 loop is CASSRSGSYEQYF. The CDR3, as DNA: TGCGCCAGCAGCCGCTCCGGGTCCTACGAGCAGTACTTC.

The V gene is TRBV6-4, the J gene TRBJ2-3; the match to TRBD1 covers 9 bases. The V gene's germline CDR1 is MRHNA and CDR2 SNTAGT. The CDR3 spans 16 residues. V lost 0 bases to trimming and J lost 4 bases; unmatched junction nucleotides: 5. This chain's CDR3 is CASSDSTGQGADTQYF. In DNA, the CDR3 is TGTGCCAGCAGTGACTCAACGGGACAGGGTGCAGATACGCAGTATTTT.

V gene TRBV30 combines with J gene TRBJ2-2, with 7 bases lining up with TRBD1. Germline-derived CDR1 and CDR2 are GTSNPN and SVGIG (reference sequence). After removal of 4 bases from V and 2 bases from J, the junction contained 4 bases not matched to a gene. CDR3 length equals 14 residues. Written as DNA, the CDR3 is TGTGCCTGGATACAGGGGTCTAACACCGGGGAGCTGTTTTTT. Protein product: CAWIQGSNTGELFF.

The rearrangement uses TRBV11-2 and TRBJ2-1; possible D gene TRBD1, 6 bases. Trimming took 5 bases from V and 7 from J, leaving 15 bases between them. The CDR3 totals 14 residues. CDR1 is SGHAT and CDR2 is FQNNGV in the germline V gene. CDR3 sequence reads: CASSQGFSMNEQFF. The CDR3 DNA reads TGTGCCAGCAGCCAGGGGTTCTCGATGAATGAGCAGTTCTTC. The full variable domain, rest sourced from reference TRBV11-2 and TRBJ2-1, is EAGVAQSPRYKIIEKRQSVAFWCNPISGHATLYWYQQILGQGPKLLIQFQNNGVVDDSQLPKDRFSAERLKGVDSTLKIQPAKLEDSAVYLCASSQGFSMNEQFFGPGTRLTVL.

The chain recombines TRBV7-2 with TRBJ1-2, with D maybe TRBD1 (6 bases). The germline CDR1 and CDR2 sequences are SGHTA and FQGNSA. The V end lost 1 base, the J end lost 8 bases, and 11 bases lay between the germline ends. The CDR3 extends over 13 amino acids. In DNA form, the CDR3 reads TGTGCCAGCAGCTTAGTCCAGGGGAGAGGCTACACCTTC. Its translation is CASSLVQGRGYTF.

V usage is TRBV4-3 and J usage is TRBJ1-3; 7 bases map to TRBD1. Germline CDR1 LGHNA, CDR2 YSLEER. There are 15 residues in the CDR3. The V gene end was trimmed by 4 bases and the J gene end by 1 base; junction bases not matched to a gene: 4. This CDR3 is CASSPTGVSGNTIYF. The CDR3 bases are TGCGCCAGCAGCCCTACAGGGGTTTCTGGAAACACCATATATTTT.

This clone is a singleton in its sample. In DNA, the CDR3 is TGTGCCAGCAGCCCCGGGACTAGCGGGAACAATGAGCAGTTCTTC. Translated: CASSPGTSGNNEQFF. The V call is TRBV7-3, the J call TRBJ2-1, with 13 bases identical to TRBD2. The junction had 3 bases not matched to a gene; V was cut back by 5 bases and J by 5 bases. The CDR3 extends over 15 amino acids. CDR1 and CDR2 from the germline V gene are SGHTA and FQGTGA.

This chain links TRBV14 with TRBJ2-7; possible D gene TRBD1, 5 bases. Germline V gene data show CDR1 as SGHDN and CDR2 as FVKESK. Trimming removed 3 bases at V and 2 bases at J, with 8 bases between. The CDR3 runs 13 residues. The CDR3 region is CASSHGRAYEQYF. The CDR3 coding sequence is TGTGCCAGCAGCCATGGCAGGGCCTACGAGCAGTACTTC.

The V call is TRBV9, the J call TRBJ2-3; D might be TRBD2 (6 bases). Germline assignment: CDR1 SGDLS and CDR2 YYNGEE. Trimming removed 2 bases at V and 2 bases at J, with 12 bases between. This CDR3 spans 15 amino acids. The CDR3 here is CASSVVGRLTDTQYF. In DNA, the CDR3 is TGTGCCAGCAGCGTGGTCGGGAGACTCACAGATACGCAGTATTTT.

The V call is TRBV11-2, the J call TRBJ1-1; 7 nucleotides line up with TRBD1. Looked up from germline, CDR1 is SGHAT and CDR2 is FQNNGV. This CDR3 contains 14 residues. V was pared by 1 base and J by 6 bases, with 5 bases of the junction left unmatched. The CDR3 protein is CASSLGQGSPEAFF. In DNA form, the CDR3 reads TGTGCCAGCAGCTTAGGACAGGGCTCTCCTGAAGCTTTCTTT.

This rearrangement joins TRBV5-4 to TRBJ2-5, with TRBD2 matching over 7 bases. V lost 1 base, J lost 1 base, and 7 bases stayed unmatched. Looked up from germline, CDR1 is SGHNT and CDR2 is YYREEE (reference sequence). CDR3 length: 16 amino acids. CDR3 residues: CASSLPSGEIQETQYF. CDR3 sequence (DNA): TGTGCCAGCAGCTTGCCCAGCGGGGAAATCCAAGAGACCCAGTACTTC.

This sequence joins TRBV7-9 and TRBJ1-2, with D perhaps TRBD1 (6 bases). Germline lookup yields CDR1 SEHNR and CDR2 FQNEAQ (reference sequence). Trimming pared 7 bases from V and 4 bases from J, leaving 10 bases between. This CDR3 is 12 amino acids long. CDR3 nucleotides: TGTGCCAGCACCCGGACAGTCTATGGCTACACCTTC. This sequence encodes CASTRTVYGYTF.

This clone was found a few times. This chain links TRBV2 with TRBJ2-1; 16 nucleotides align to TRBD2. Germline V gene data show CDR1 as SNHLY and CDR2 as FYNNEI. The ends lost 3 bases at V and 6 bases at J; junction bases unmatched: 5. This CDR3 is built from 17 residues. DNA for the CDR3: TGTGCCAGCAGTGATACGGGACTAGCGGGGGGGCCCAATGAGCAGTTCTTC. This translates into CASSDTGLAGGPNEQFF.

V is TRBV4-1 and J is TRBJ2-5; no clear D gene. The CDR3 spans 13 residues. The V gene's germline CDR1 is MGHRA and CDR2 YSYEKL. V was cut by 4 bases and J by 1 base, with 7 bases left in between. The CDR3 here is CASSPGPQETQYF. The CDR3 DNA follows: TGCGCCAGCAGCCCGGGTCCCCAAGAGACCCAGTACTTC.